This T cell receptor beta chain was found in a study of response to subunit inactivated influenza vaccine. Study conclusions and caveats: Few additional T cells are recruited per seasonal influenza vaccination, authors suggested.

The CDR3 runs 17 residues. Unmatched junction bases numbered 10, after V lost 4 bases and J lost 4 bases. Germline V gives CDR1 KGHDR, CDR2 SFDVKD. As to this clonotype: What it recognizes is unknown.

TCRdb redid the calling of the RT-PCR reads with MiXCR, one entry per CDR3 protein. The sample includes 800,000 to 1,000,000 distinct CDR3 sequences, 21% of them seen just once. The clonotype comes from a man aged 50 or older who received an inactivated influenza vaccine. This chain uses TRBV24-1 with TRBJ2-2; 8 bases fit TRBD1. The source was PBMCs from blood, collected less than 6 days after vaccination. CDR3 nucleotide sequence: TGTGCCACCAGTGAGCCGCGACAGGGGCGATCCACCGGGGAGCTGTTTTTT. This gives the protein CATSEPRQGRSTGELFF.